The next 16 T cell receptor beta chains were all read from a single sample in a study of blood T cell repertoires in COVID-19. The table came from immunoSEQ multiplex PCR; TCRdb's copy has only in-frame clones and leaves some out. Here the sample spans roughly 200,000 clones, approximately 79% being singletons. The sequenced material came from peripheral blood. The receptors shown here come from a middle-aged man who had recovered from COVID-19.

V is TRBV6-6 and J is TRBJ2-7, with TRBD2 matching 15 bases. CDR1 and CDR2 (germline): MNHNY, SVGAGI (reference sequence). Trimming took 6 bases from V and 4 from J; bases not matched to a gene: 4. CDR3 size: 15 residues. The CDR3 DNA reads TGTGCCAGCAGCCTGGGACTAGCGGGAGGTTACGAGCAGTACTTC. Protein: CASSLGLAGGYEQYF.

The CDR3 DNA is TGTGCCTGGAGTGCAGGCCCGACTGAAGCTTTCTTT. Residues: CAWSAGPTEAFF. The rearrangement joins TRBV30 to TRBJ1-1, with D uncertain. Germline V gene data show CDR1 as GTSNPN and CDR2 as SVGIG (reference sequence). With 1 base removed from V and 5 bases from J, the gap between germline ends came to 8 bases. This CDR3 is built from 12 residues.

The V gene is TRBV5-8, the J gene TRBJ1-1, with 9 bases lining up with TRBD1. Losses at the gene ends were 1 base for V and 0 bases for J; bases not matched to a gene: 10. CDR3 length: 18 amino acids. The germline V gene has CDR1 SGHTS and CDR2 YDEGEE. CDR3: CASSLFHRGLTLNTEAFF. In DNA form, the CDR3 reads TGTGCCAGCAGCTTGTTTCACAGGGGGCTTACCTTGAACACTGAAGCTTTCTTT.

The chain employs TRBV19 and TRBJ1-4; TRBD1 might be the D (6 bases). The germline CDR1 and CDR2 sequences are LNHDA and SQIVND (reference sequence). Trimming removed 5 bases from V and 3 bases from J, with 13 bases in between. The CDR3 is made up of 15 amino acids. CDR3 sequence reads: CASSLNRASNEKLFF. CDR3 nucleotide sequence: TGTGCCAGTAGTCTCAACAGGGCCTCTAATGAAAAACTGTTTTTT.

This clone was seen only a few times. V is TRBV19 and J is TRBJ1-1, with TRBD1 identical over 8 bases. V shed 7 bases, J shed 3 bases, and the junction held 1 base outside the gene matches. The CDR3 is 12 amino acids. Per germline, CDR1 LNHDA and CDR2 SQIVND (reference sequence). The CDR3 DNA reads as TGTGCCAGTAAGGACAGGGACACTGAAGCTTTCTTT. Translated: CASKDRDTEAFF.

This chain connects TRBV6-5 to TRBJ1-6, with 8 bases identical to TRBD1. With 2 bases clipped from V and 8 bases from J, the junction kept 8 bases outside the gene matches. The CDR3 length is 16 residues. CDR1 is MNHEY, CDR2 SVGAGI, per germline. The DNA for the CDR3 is TGTGCCAGCAGTTACAGATTCGACAGGGGCGATTCACCCCTCCACTTT. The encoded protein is CASSYRFDRGDSPLHF.

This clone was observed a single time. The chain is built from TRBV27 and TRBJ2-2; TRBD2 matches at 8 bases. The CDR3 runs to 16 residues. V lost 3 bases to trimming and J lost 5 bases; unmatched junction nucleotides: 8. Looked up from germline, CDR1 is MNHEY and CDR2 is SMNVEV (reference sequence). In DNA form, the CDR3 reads TGTGCCAGCAGTTTTTGGAGCGGGAGCGGTACCGGGGAGCTGTTTTTT. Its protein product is CASSFWSGSGTGELFF.

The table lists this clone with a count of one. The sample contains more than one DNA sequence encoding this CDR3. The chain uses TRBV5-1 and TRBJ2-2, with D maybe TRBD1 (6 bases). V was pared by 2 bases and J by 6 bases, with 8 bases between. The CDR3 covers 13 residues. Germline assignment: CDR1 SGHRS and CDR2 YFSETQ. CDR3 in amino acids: CASSLQGAGELFF. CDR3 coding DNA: TGCGCCAGCAGCTTACAGGGAGCCGGGGAGCTGTTTTTT.

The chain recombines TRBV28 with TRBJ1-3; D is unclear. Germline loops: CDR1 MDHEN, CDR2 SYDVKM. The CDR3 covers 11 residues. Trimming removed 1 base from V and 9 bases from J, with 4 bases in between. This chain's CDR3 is CASSLSVTIYF. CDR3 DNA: TGTGCCAGCAGTTTATCGGTCACCATATATTTT.

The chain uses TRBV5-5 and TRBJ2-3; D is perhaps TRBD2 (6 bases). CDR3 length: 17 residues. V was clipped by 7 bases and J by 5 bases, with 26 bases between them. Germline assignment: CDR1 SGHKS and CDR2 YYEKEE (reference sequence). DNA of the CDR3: TGTGCCAGCGGGGAGGCCTTAATGTCGGTCCTCGGAGATACGCAGTATTTT. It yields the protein CASGEALMSVLGDTQYF. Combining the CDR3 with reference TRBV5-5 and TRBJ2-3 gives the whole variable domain DAGVTQSPTHLIKTRGQQVTLRCSPISGHKSVSWYQQVLGQGPQFIFQYYEKEERGRGNFPDRFSARQFPNYSSELNVNALLLGDSALYLCASGEALMSVLGDTQYFGPGTRLTVL.

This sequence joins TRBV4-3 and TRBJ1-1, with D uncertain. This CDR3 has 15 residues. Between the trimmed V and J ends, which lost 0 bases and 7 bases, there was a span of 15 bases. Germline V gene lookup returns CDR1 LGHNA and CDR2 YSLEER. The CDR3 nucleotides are TGCGCCAGCAGCCAAGATCGGCGGCAGATACTTGAAGCTTTCTTT. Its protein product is CASSQDRRQILEAFF.

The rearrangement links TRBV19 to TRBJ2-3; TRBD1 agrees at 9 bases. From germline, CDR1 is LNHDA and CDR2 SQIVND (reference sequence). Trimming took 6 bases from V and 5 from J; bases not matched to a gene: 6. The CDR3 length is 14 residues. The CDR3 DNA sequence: TGTGCCAGTAGGATACAGGGGGCAAAAGATACGCAGTATTTT. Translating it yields CASRIQGAKDTQYF.

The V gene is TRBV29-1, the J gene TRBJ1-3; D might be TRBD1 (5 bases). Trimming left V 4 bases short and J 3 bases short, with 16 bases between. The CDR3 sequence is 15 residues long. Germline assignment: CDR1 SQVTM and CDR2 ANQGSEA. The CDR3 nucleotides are TGCAGCGTTGTGAAAGGCAGGGTCGGTGGAAACACCATATATTTT. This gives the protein CSVVKGRVGGNTIYF. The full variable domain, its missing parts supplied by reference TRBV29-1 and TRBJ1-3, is SAVISQKPSRDICQRGTSLTIQCQVDSQVTMMFWYRQQPGQSLTLIATANQGSEATYESGFVIDKFPISRPNLTFSTLTVSNMSPEDSSIYLCSVVKGRVGGNTIYFGEGSWLTVV.

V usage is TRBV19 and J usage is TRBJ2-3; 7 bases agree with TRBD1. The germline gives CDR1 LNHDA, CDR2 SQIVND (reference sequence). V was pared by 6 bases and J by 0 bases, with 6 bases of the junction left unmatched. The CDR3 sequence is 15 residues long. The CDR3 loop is CASRDRATSTDTQYF. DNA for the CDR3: TGTGCCAGTAGAGACAGGGCCACTAGCACAGATACGCAGTATTTT.

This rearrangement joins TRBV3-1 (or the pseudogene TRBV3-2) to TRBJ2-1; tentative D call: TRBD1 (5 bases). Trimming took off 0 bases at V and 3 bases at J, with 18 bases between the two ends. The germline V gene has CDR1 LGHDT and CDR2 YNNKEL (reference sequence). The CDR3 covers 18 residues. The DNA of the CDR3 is TGTGCCAGCAGCCAAGAAATGTCGGTTCAGGGCCACTACAATGAGCAGTTCTTC. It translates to CASSQEMSVQGHYNEQFF.

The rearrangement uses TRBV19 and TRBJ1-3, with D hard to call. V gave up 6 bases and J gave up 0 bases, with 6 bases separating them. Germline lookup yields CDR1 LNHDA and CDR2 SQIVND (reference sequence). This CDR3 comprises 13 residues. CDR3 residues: CASSQNSGNTIYF. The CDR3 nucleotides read TGTGCCAGTAGCCAGAACTCTGGAAACACCATATATTTT.